The entry below gives a single T cell receptor (beta chain) sequence along with its context. The antigen is unknown. This entry belongs to a study of cytomegalovirus exposure and HLA in healthy donors. As for the study in general: In an early release, HLA-typed donors contributed 90 million or so unique TCR sequences.

60 Vbeta and 13 Jbeta primers were used in PCR. Sequencing was performed with immunoSEQ multiplex PCR; in TCRdb, only in-frame clones are kept and a portion is missing. The profile shows tens of thousands of clones, about four fifths of them singletons. The study, taken as a whole, reports: Later examination showed HLA-associated TCR beta chains had greater clonal expansion than equally common others. Whilst most TCR sequences proved rare, a subset of public TCRs occurred across many donors.

Trimming removed 5 bases from V and 7 bases from J; junction bases left unmatched: 8. The CDR3 extends over 15 amino acids. CDR1 is SEHNR, CDR2 FQNEAQ, per germline (reference sequence). The sequence was obtained from a man between 18 and 35 years old in good health and CMV-seronegative. The chain has TRBV7-9 and TRBJ1-5; TRBD1 agrees at 10 bases. Sequencing was carried out using PBMCs. The CDR3 loop is CASSPSTGGSQPQHF. CDR3 in DNA: TGTGCCAGCAGCCCGTCGACAGGGGGCTCGCAGCCCCAGCATTTT. Full variable domain (rest looked up from reference TRBV7-9 and TRBJ1-5): DTGVSQNPRHKITKRGQNVTFRCDPISEHNRLYWYRQTLGQGPEFLTYFQNEAQLEKSRLLSDRFSAERPKGSFSTLEIQRTEQGDSAMYLCASSPSTGGSQPQHFGDGTRLSIL.